This record looks at one T cell receptor (beta chain) sequence and its context. Its antigen remains unknown. The entry originates in a study of CD8+ T cells in alopecia areata. Study observations and caveats: An increase in clonality over normal scalp was evident in lesional scalp, especially alopecia totalis/universalis. When scalp samples are sequenced, resident alphabeta T cells of normal skin are also captured.

Germline V gene data show CDR1 as SQVTM and CDR2 as ANQGSEA. The ends were cut back, 5 bases at V and 6 bases at J, with 10 bases in the middle. The CDR3 spans 12 residues. The sequencing template was cDNA reverse transcribed from extracted RNA. Produced via immunoSEQ multiplex PCR; TCRdb's table is partial and in-frame only. Of around 150,000 clones listed, around 55% are singletons. PBMCs served as the source from which CD4+ and CD8+ T cells were sorted. The sample taken for sequencing was CD4+ T cells sorted from blood. This rearrangement joins TRBV29-1 to TRBJ2-2; no clear D gene. The sequence was obtained from a human donor in good health. The CDR3 reads CSVRAVAGELFF. Written as DNA, the CDR3 is TGCAGCGTTCGGGCTGTCGCCGGGGAGCTGTTTTTT.